This T cell receptor (beta chain) stems from a study of CD8+ T cells in alopecia areata. Germline CDR1 SEHNR, CDR2 FQNEAQ (reference sequence). Trimming shortened V by 5 bases and J by 0 bases, and 14 bases separated the two germline ends. The CDR3 consists of 15 residues. Treatment noted: oral pan-JAK inhibitor, 5-10 mg twice daily. The authors extracted RNA and reverse transcribed it into cDNA as the sequencing template. Generated by immunoSEQ multiplex PCR, the TCRdb table keeps only in-frame clones and is missing some. This repertoire shows roughly 180,000 clones, 51% found once; its top ten account for around a tenth. Of note for this clone: What it binds is not known.

Study observations and caveats: Resident alphabeta T cells of normal skin are also sequenced in scalp samples. Between patients, shared TCR sequences were less clear than in mice. This was possibly due in part to HLA diversity in the patient population. Higher clonality and more expanded CD8+ clones appeared in lesional than normal scalp.

The V call is TRBV7-9, the J call TRBJ2-7, with D possibly matching TRBD2 (6 bases). The source material was CD8+ T cells sorted from blood, sampled around week 54, from a patient treated with tofacitinib. The TCR sequence derives from a human donor with alopecia areata. CDR3 protein: CASSPPAGSSYEQYF. The CDR3 DNA reads as TGTGCCAGCAGCCCCCCGGCGGGGAGCTCCTACGAGCAGTACTTC.